Below are 9 T cell receptor beta chains sequenced from a single sample in a study of blood T cells in healthy people across ages (dated by TCRdb to about 2015). Receptors were amplified or captured by 5' RACE. This sample was sequenced with an Illumina HiSeq 2500. The second PCR ran for about 6 to 12 cycles and used a J-beta primer mix along with a sample-barcoded 5' primer. TCRdb reprocessing: public reads trimmed at Q25 with fastp, clones called with MiXCR, in-frame beta chains kept. For every CDR3 protein sequence, its rows merge into one entry that carries the most common genes and DNA. Here the sample has under 850,000 distinct CDR3 sequences; about 34% occur a single time. The top ten hold 13% of the sample. Sequencing was carried out using blood. The receptor source for this set is a man aged 18 to 30 in good health.

This sequence joins TRBV6-2 or TRBV6-3 and TRBJ1-1; 8 bases are a match to TRBD1. The CDR3 sequence is 16 residues long. The germline CDR1 and CDR2 sequences are MNHEY and SVGEGT. The V segment lost 6 bases and the J segment 5 bases; nucleotides outside the gene matches: 14. CDR3 bases: TGTGCCAGCAGGCGTCCCGGGACAGGAGGGAGGACTGAAGCTTTCTTT. Translation: CASRRPGTGGRTEAFF.

The rearrangement uses TRBV5-1 and TRBJ1-1; D is unresolved. In germline, CDR1 is SGHRS, CDR2 YFSETQ. This CDR3 region has 14 residues. V was pared by 3 bases and J by 4 bases, with 13 bases between. CDR3 DNA sequence: TGCGCCAGCAGCTGGGAGGGCCTGGGCACTGAAGCTTTCTTT. As protein: CASSWEGLGTEAFF.

This clonotype appeared a single time. The genes are TRBV2 and TRBJ2-1; no definite D call. V was shortened by 7 bases and J by 6 bases, with 13 bases between the two germline ends. The germline gives CDR1 SNHLY, CDR2 FYNNEI. This CDR3 contains 13 residues. The CDR3 DNA is TGTGCCAGCACCGAGGCTAGTCCCAATGAGCAGTTCTTC. This translates into CASTEASPNEQFF.

The rearrangement joins TRBV6-1 to TRBJ2-6; D not certain. Trimming cost V 1 base and J 4 bases, with 8 bases left between them. This CDR3 has 15 residues. CDR1 is MNHNS and CDR2 is SASEGT in the germline V gene. CDR3 loop: CASSEEGAGANVLTF. The CDR3 nucleotides are TGTGCCAGCAGTGAAGAAGGCGCCGGGGCCAACGTCCTGACTTTC.

This chain connects TRBV20-1 to TRBJ1-4; D gene ambiguous. The CDR3 sequence is 12 residues long. Germline CDR1 and CDR2: DFQATT and SNEGSKA (reference sequence). The V gene lost 3 bases and the J gene lost 2 bases, with 4 bases spanning the gap. The CDR3 nucleotides read TGCAGTGCTAGGGGCACTAATGAAAAACTGTTTTTT. As protein: CSARGTNEKLFF.

The gene calls are TRBV30 and TRBJ2-3; 10 bases agree with TRBD2. V dropped 2 bases and J dropped 0; count of bases not matched to a gene: 17. The V gene's germline CDR1 is GTSNPN and CDR2 SVGIG (reference sequence). The CDR3 totals 20 residues. The CDR3 nucleotides read TGTGCCTGGAGTCCCTCGGTTAGCGGGGGGAACATACCGAGCACAGATACGCAGTATTTT. The encoded protein is CAWSPSVSGGNIPSTDTQYF.

The chain recombines TRBV20-1 with TRBJ1-2; D is unresolved. Per germline, CDR1 DFQATT and CDR2 SNEGSKA (reference sequence). This CDR3 has 13 residues. V was cut by 1 base and J by 2 bases, with 8 bases left in between. CDR3: CSARVPVNYGYTF. The CDR3 bases are TGCAGTGCTAGAGTCCCGGTGAACTATGGCTACACCTTC.

In this sample, this clonotype turned up many times. This chain joins TRBV20-1 and TRBJ1-1, with TRBD1 matching over 8 bases. J lost 8 bases, V lost 0 bases, and 14 bases had no gene match. Germline CDR1 and CDR2: DFQATT and SNEGSKA (reference sequence). The CDR3 contains 16 residues. The CDR3 loop is CSARDEGTGRRIEAFF. CDR3 sequence (DNA): TGCAGTGCTAGAGATGAGGGGACAGGAAGGAGGATAGAAGCTTTCTTT.

The chain is built from TRBV7-8 and TRBJ1-2; TRBD1 might be the D (6 bases). Trimming took 5 bases from V and 7 from J, leaving 14 bases between them. The V gene's germline CDR1 is SGHVS and CDR2 FQNEAQ. There are 13 residues in the CDR3. The CDR3 DNA is TGTGCCAGCAGCACAAGACAGGCCGGTGGCTACACCTTC. Translation: CASSTRQAGGYTF.